The 21 T cell receptor beta chains below were found in one sample sequenced in a study of CD8 T cells in Susac syndrome. Random hexamers were used to reverse transcribe an amount of roughly 0.5 to 1 ug RNA. TCRdb reanalysed the immunoSEQ multiplex PCR reads using MiXCR and keeps one entry per CDR3 protein. The repertoire holds some 120,000 distinct CDR3 sequences, with around 90% as singletons. The sequencing input was CD8+ T cells from PBMCs. The receptors stem from a human donor with multiple sclerosis.

This chain joins TRBV4-3 and TRBJ1-5; D is unresolved. The CDR3 sequence is 15 residues long. Germline assignment: CDR1 LGHNA and CDR2 YSLEER. V dropped 0 bases and J dropped 0 bases, with 6 bases sitting between them. The CDR3 coding sequence is TGCGCCAGCAGCCAAGATTGGCATAGCAATCAGCCCCAGCATTTT. Protein sequence: CASSQDWHSNQPQHF.

This chain links TRBV28 with TRBJ2-4, with TRBD1 as a possible D gene (5 bases). The CDR3 length is 15 residues. Between the trimmed V and J ends, which lost 3 bases and 3 bases, there was a span of 12 bases. The germline gives CDR1 MDHEN, CDR2 SYDVKM. CDR3 in amino acids: CASSFPGHVKNIQYF. The CDR3 nucleotides are TGTGCCAGCAGTTTCCCCGGACACGTCAAAAACATTCAGTACTTC.

The V gene is TRBV5-1, the J gene TRBJ2-2; possible D gene TRBD2, 6 bases. The CDR3 is made up of 16 amino acids. The germline V gene encodes CDR1 SGHRS and CDR2 YFSETQ. V lost 1 base to trimming and J lost 8 bases, with 18 bases between them. CDR3 nucleotides: TGCGCCAGCAGCTTGCCTAGCGAGGACGTTTCGGGGGAGCTGTTTTTT. Translating gives CASSLPSEDVSGELFF. Drawing the rest from reference TRBV5-1 and TRBJ2-2, the complete variable domain is KAGVTQTPRYLIKTRGQQVTLSCSPISGHRSVSWYQQTPGQGLQFLFEYFSETQRNKGNFPGRFSGRQFSNSRSEMNVSTLELGDSALYLCASSLPSEDVSGELFFGEGSRLTVL.

This chain uses TRBV6-5 with TRBJ1-1, with D maybe TRBD1 (6 bases). CDR1 MNHEY and CDR2 SVGAGI come from the germline V gene. Deletions cut 8 bases from V and 2 bases from J, with 18 bases between. The CDR3 is made up of 15 amino acids. DNA of the CDR3: TGTGCCAGCGGACCCGCCGGGACATATAACACTGAAGCTTTCTTT. Protein product: CASGPAGTYNTEAFF.

The rearrangement links TRBV30 to TRBJ2-7; D remains unclear. The CDR3 sequence is 12 residues long. CDR1 GTSNPN and CDR2 SVGIG come from the germline V gene (reference sequence). The V end lost 5 bases, the J end lost 3 bases, and 11 bases lay between the germline ends. The chain's CDR3 is CAWAMVHYEQYF. For the CDR3, the DNA is TGTGCCTGGGCGATGGTTCACTACGAGCAGTACTTC.

V and J are TRBV5-4 and TRBJ2-5; the D is unclear. Germline assignment: CDR1 SGHNT and CDR2 YYREEE (reference sequence). The germline V and J ends were trimmed by 0 bases and 1 base, with 10 bases remaining between them. The CDR3 covers 15 residues. As DNA, the CDR3 is TGTGCCAGCAGCTTGGCCGGCAGCCCCCAAGAGACCCAGTACTTC. It codes for CASSLAGSPQETQYF. Full variable domain (missing parts from reference TRBV5-4 and TRBJ2-5): ETGVTQSPTHLIKTRGQQVTLRCSSQSGHNTVSWYQQALGQGPQFIFQYYREEENGRGNFPPRFSGLQFPNYSSELNVNALELDDSALYLCASSLAGSPQETQYFGPGTRLLVL.

CDR3 nucleotide sequence: TGTGCCAGTGGATACGGGAATGCCTACAATGAGCAGTTCTTC. Its protein is CASGYGNAYNEQFF. J is TRBJ2-1 and V is TRBV19; possibly TRBD2 for D (5 bases). The length of the CDR3 is 14 residues. The germline CDR1 and CDR2 sequences are LNHDA and SQIVND (reference sequence). Trimming removed 8 bases from V and 2 bases from J, with 13 bases in between.

The chain employs TRBV9 and TRBJ2-1; TRBD1 aligns across 8 bases. The V segment lost 3 bases and the J segment 6 bases; nucleotides outside the gene matches: 5. In germline, CDR1 is SGDLS, CDR2 YYNGEE. The CDR3 extends over 14 amino acids. CDR3 in amino acids: CASSEDRGSNEQFF. The CDR3 nucleotides read TGTGCCAGCAGCGAAGACAGGGGTAGCAATGAGCAGTTCTTC. Looking up the rest from reference TRBV9 and TRBJ2-1 gives the full variable domain: DSGVTQTPKHLITATGQRVTLRCSPRSGDLSVYWYQQSLDQGLQFLIQYYNGEERAKGNILERFSAQQFPDLHSELNLSSLELGDSALYFCASSEDRGSNEQFFGPGTRLTVL.

The chain employs TRBV6-6 and TRBJ1-1, with D hard to call. Germline V CDR1 and CDR2: MNHNY, SVGAGI (reference sequence). V lost 8 bases and J lost 1, with 20 bases in between. The CDR3 consists of 16 residues. The CDR3 DNA follows: TGTGCCAGCGACTTAACCTTGGGCCTACCGAACACTGAAGCTTTCTTT. Encoded protein: CASDLTLGLPNTEAFF.

The chain links TRBV7-9 to TRBJ1-2; D uncertain. Germline V CDR1 and CDR2: SEHNR, FQNEAQ (reference sequence). The CDR3 is 12 amino acids. The V gene lost 7 bases and the J gene lost 1 base, with 7 bases spanning the gap. CDR3: CASNAYNYGYTF. The CDR3 DNA follows: TGTGCCAGCAACGCGTATAACTATGGCTACACCTTC.

The J gene is TRBJ1-2, the V gene TRBV12-3 or TRBV12-4; D remains ambiguous. The V and J ends lost 3 bases and 0 bases respectively, with 5 bases between them. This CDR3 is 13 amino acids long. CDR3 in DNA: TGTGCCAGCAGTTTGACGGCTAACTATGGCTACACCTTC. This codes for CASSLTANYGYTF.

V is TRBV12-3 or TRBV12-4 and J is TRBJ2-5; D unresolved. Deletions cut 3 bases from V and 2 bases from J, with 4 bases between. The CDR3 contains 12 residues. The DNA of the CDR3 is TGTGCCAGCAGTTTGATTCAAGAGACCCAGTACTTC. Protein sequence: CASSLIQETQYF.

To note about this clonotype: The junction shows a germline mismatch at one end, possibly a read error. The gene calls are TRBV6-6 and TRBJ1-1; 8 bases align to TRBD1. The CDR3 covers 15 residues. CDR1 MNHNY and CDR2 SVGAGI come from the germline V gene (reference sequence). The CDR3 protein is CASSCTGGLNTEVFF. CDR3 bases: TGTGCCAGCAGTTGTACAGGGGGTCTGAACACTGAAGTTTTCTTT.

This sequence joins TRBV27 and TRBJ1-5; the D gene is possibly TRBD1 (5 bases). The CDR3 is 17 residues long. Trimming removed 6 bases from V and 0 bases from J, with 18 bases in between. From germline, CDR1 is MNHEY and CDR2 SMNVEV (reference sequence). The CDR3: CASSPVVTEYSNQPQHF. DNA of the CDR3: TGTGCCAGCAGCCCAGTTGTGACAGAGTATAGCAATCAGCCCCAGCATTTT.

V usage is TRBV13 and J usage is TRBJ2-1, with TRBD2 matching 10 bases. Germline CDR1 PRHDT, CDR2 FYEKMQ (reference sequence). Trimming took 4 bases from V and 6 from J; bases not matched to a gene: 9. The CDR3 sequence is 16 residues long. This chain's CDR3 is CASSSRLAGHINEQFF. The CDR3 DNA sequence: TGTGCCAGCAGCTCCAGACTAGCGGGCCATATCAATGAGCAGTTCTTC.

This clonotype was detected once. V gene TRBV2 combines with J gene TRBJ2-1, with 10 bases identical to TRBD2. Germline-derived CDR1 and CDR2 are SNHLY and FYNNEI. The ends lost 10 bases at V and 5 bases at J; junction bases unmatched: 5. This CDR3 is 13 amino acids long. CDR3 sequence (DNA): TGTGCCAAACCGGGACTAGCGAACAATGAGCAGTTCTTC. It yields the protein CAKPGLANNEQFF.

V gene TRBV2 combines with J gene TRBJ1-1; D gene unclear. The V gene's germline CDR1 is SNHLY and CDR2 FYNNEI. V dropped 6 bases and J dropped 0 bases, with 14 bases sitting between them. The length of the CDR3 is 15 residues. In DNA form, the CDR3 reads TGTGCCAGCAGCCCCCAGCAGAGCCTGAACACTGAAGCTTTCTTT. Amino acids: CASSPQQSLNTEAFF. The whole variable domain, filled in from reference TRBV2 and TRBJ1-1, reads EPEVTQTPSHQVTQMGQEVILRCVPISNHLYFYWYRQILGQKVEFLVSFYNNEISEKSEIFDDQFSVERPDGSNFTLKIRSTKLEDSAMYFCASSPQQSLNTEAFFGQGTRLTVV.

The chain joins TRBV9 to TRBJ1-4; 7 nucleotides line up with TRBD1. The CDR3 length is 14 residues. Germline CDR1 is SGDLS and CDR2 is YYNGEE. The ends lost 3 bases at V and 8 bases at J; junction bases unmatched: 7. CDR3 protein: CASSGTGETEKLFF. DNA of the CDR3: TGTGCCAGCAGCGGCACAGGGGAAACCGAAAAACTGTTTTTT. The full variable domain, completed using reference TRBV9 and TRBJ1-4, is DSGVTQTPKHLITATGQRVTLRCSPRSGDLSVYWYQQSLDQGLQFLIQYYNGEERAKGNILERFSAQQFPDLHSELNLSSLELGDSALYFCASSGTGETEKLFFGSGTQLSVL.

CDR3 protein: CASSIRGLEGYTF. CDR3 nucleotide sequence: TGTGCCAGCAGCATAAGGGGGCTGGAGGGCTACACCTTC. The rearrangement links TRBV9 to TRBJ1-2; 7 bases fit TRBD1. CDR1 is SGDLS, CDR2 YYNGEE, per germline. J gave up 8 bases and V 4 bases, and 8 bases lay outside the gene matches. The CDR3 totals 13 residues.

The chain uses TRBV29-1 and TRBJ1-2; 7 bases match TRBD1. The germline V gene encodes CDR1 SQVTM and CDR2 ANQGSEA. V lost 0 bases, J lost 7 bases, and 5 bases stayed unmatched. The CDR3 is made up of 13 amino acids. This CDR3 reads CSVEDQGGSGYTF. The CDR3 region has the DNA TGCAGCGTTGAAGATCAGGGGGGCAGTGGCTACACCTTC.

This chain connects TRBV6-2 or TRBV6-3 to TRBJ2-1, with D possibly TRBD1 on 6 matching bases. CDR3 size: 13 residues. Trimming cost V 5 bases and J 6 bases, with 11 bases left between them. Germline CDR1 is MNHEY and CDR2 is SVGEGT. The CDR3 nucleotides are TGTGCCAGCAGTCGACAGGAGTTCAATGAGCAGTTCTTC. This codes for CASSRQEFNEQFF.